The clone carrying this TCR beta chain was counted a single time. The data derive from a study of blood T cell repertoires in COVID-19. About the study: The origin of the acute and convalescent COVID-19 samples was the United States, Italy and Spain. The cDNA or gDNA used as material had been derived from T cells, B-cell-depleted T cells, or PBMCs.

The V end was cut by 0 bases, the J end by 0 bases, with 10 bases between. The germline CDR1 and CDR2 sequences are SGHRS and YFSETQ. CDR3 length: 16 residues. The table came from immunoSEQ multiplex PCR; TCRdb's copy has only in-frame clones and leaves some out. The data contain roughly 200,000 clones, roughly 83% of them singletons. The chain joins TRBV5-1 to TRBJ2-1; D unresolved. The specimen sequenced was peripheral blood. This TCR came from a man in his forties with acute or convalescent COVID-19. The CDR3 reads CASSLGVTSSYNEQFF. The CDR3, as DNA: TGCGCCAGCAGCTTGGGGGTGACTTCCTCCTACAATGAGCAGTTCTTC.